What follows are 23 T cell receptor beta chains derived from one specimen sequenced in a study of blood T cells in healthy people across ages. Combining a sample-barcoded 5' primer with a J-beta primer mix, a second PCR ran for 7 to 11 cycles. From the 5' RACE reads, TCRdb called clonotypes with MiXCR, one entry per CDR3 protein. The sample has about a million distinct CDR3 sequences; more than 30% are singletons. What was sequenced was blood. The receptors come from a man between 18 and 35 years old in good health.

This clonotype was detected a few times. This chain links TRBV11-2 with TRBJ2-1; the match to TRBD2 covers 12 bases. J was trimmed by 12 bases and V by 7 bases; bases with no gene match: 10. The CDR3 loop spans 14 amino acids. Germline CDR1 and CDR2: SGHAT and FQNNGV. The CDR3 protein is CASTLTTSGSSQFF. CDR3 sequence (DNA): TGTGCCAGCACCCTTACGACTAGCGGGAGTTCGCAGTTCTTC.

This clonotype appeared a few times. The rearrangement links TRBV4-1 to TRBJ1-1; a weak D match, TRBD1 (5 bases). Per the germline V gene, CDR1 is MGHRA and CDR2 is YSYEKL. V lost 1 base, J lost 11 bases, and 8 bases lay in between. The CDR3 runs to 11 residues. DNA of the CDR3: TGCGCCAGCAGCCAAGGGGACCTGGCTTTCTTT. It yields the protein CASSQGDLAFF.

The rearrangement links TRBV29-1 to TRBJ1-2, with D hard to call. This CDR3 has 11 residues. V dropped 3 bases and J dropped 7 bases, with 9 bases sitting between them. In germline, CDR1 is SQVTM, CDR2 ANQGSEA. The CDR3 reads CSVEGASGYTF. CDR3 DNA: TGCAGCGTTGAGGGTGCCAGTGGCTACACCTTC.

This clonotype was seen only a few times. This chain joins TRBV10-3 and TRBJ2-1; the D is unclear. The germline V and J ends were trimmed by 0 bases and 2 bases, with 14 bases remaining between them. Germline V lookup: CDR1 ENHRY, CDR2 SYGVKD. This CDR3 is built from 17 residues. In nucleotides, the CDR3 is TGTGCCATCAGTGAGTCGAGACCGATGGACCCCTACAATGAGCAGTTCTTC. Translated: CAISESRPMDPYNEQFF.

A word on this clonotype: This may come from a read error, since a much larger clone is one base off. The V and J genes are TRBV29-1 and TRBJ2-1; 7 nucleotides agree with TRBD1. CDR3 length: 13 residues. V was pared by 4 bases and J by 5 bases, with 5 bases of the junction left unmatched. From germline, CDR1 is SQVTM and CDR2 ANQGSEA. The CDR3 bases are TGCAGCGTTGGGGGACAGACAGACAATGAGCAGTTCTTC. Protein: CSVGGQTDNEQFF.

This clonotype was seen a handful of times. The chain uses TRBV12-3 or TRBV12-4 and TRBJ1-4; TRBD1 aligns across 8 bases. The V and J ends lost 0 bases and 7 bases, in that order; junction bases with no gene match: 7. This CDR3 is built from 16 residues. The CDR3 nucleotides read TGTGCCAGCAGTTTAGCTAATCAGGGGGCTACTGAAAAACTGTTTTTT. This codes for CASSLANQGATEKLFF.

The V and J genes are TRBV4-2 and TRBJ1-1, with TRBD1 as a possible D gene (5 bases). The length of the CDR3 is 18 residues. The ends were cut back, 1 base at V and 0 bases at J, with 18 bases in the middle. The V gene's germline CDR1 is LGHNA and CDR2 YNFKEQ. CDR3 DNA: TGTGCCAGCAGCCAAGGCCTTGGGGCAGCTATCATGAACACTGAAGCTTTCTTT. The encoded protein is CASSQGLGAAIMNTEAFF.

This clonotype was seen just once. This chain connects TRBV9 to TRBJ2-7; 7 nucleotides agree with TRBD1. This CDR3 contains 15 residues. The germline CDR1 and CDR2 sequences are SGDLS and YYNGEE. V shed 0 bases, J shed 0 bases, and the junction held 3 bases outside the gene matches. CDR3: CASSVGTGASYEQYF. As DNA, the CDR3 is TGTGCCAGCAGCGTAGGTACAGGGGCCTCCTACGAGCAGTACTTC.

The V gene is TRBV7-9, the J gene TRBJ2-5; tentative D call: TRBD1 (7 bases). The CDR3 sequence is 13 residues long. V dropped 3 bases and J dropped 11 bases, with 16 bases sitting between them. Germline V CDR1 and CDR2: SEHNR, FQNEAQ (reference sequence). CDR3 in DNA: TGTGCCAGCAGCTTTCAGGGGGGAATGGAGCAGTACTTC. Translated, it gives CASSFQGGMEQYF.

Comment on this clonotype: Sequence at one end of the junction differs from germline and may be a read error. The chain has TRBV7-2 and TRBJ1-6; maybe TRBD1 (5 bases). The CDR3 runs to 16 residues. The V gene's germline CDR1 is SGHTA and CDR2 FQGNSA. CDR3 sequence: CASSLVFSTANSPPHF. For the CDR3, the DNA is TGTGCCAGCAGCTTAGTTTTTTCGACAGCGAATTCACCCCCCCACTTT.

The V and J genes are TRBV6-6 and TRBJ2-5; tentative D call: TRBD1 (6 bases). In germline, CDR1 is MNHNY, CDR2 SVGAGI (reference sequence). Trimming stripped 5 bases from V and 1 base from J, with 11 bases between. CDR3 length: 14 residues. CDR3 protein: CASSDLDSQETQYF. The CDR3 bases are TGTGCCAGCAGTGACCTGGACAGCCAAGAGACCCAGTACTTC.

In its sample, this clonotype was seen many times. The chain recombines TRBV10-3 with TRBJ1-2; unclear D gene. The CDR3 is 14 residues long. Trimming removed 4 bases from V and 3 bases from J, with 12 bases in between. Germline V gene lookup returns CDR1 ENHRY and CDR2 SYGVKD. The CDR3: CAISGPGTDYGYTF. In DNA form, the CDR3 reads TGTGCCATCAGTGGCCCGGGAACTGACTATGGCTACACCTTC.

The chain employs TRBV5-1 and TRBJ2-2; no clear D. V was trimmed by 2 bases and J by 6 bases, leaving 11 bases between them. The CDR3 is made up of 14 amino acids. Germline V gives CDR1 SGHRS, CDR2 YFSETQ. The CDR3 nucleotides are TGCGCCAGCAGCTTTCGGCAGGCCCCCGGGGAGCTGTTTTTT. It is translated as CASSFRQAPGELFF.

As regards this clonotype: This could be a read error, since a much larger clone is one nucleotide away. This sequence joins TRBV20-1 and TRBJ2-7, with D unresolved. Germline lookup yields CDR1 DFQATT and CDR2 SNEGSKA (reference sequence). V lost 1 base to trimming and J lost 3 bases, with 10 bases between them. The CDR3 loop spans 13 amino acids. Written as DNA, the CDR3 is TGCAGTGCTAGAGTCGACCTCAGCTACGAGCAGTACTTC. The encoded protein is CSARVDLSYEQYF.

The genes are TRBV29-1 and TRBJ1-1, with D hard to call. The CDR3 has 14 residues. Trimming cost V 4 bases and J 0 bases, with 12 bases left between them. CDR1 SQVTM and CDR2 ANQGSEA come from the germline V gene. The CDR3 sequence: CSVAKSGLNTEAFF. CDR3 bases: TGCAGCGTTGCTAAGAGCGGACTGAACACTGAAGCTTTCTTT.

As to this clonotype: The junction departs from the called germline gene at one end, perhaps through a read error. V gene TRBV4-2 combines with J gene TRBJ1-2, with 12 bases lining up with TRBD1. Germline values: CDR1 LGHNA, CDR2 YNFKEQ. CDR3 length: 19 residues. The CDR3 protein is CASSLKPGQGALGNYGYTF. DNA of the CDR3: TGTGCCAGTAGCCTGAAGCCGGGACAGGGGGCTCTAGGAAACTATGGCTACACCTTC.

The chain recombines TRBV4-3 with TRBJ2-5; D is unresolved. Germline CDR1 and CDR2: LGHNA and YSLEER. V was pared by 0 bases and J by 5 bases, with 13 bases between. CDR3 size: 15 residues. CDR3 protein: CASSQDKAGRETQYF. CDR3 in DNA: TGCGCCAGCAGCCAAGATAAGGCAGGCAGGGAGACCCAGTACTTC.

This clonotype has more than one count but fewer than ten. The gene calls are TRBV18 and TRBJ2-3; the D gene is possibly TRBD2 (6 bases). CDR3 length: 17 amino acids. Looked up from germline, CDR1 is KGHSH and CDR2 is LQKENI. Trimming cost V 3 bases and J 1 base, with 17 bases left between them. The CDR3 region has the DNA TGTGCCAGCTCACCCCTGGCCGGGAGCAAAGGCACAGATACGCAGTATTTT. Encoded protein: CASSPLAGSKGTDTQYF.

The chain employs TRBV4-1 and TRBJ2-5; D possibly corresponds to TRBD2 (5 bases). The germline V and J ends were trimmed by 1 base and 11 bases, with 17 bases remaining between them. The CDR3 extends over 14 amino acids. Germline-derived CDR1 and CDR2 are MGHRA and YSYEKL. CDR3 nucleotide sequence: TGCGCCAGCAGCCAAGCCCCGGGGTACAATGAGCAGTACTTC. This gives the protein CASSQAPGYNEQYF.

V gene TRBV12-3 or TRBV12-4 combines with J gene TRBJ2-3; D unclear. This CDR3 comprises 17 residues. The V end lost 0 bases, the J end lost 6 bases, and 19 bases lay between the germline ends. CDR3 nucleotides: TGTGCCAGCAGTTTAGCGCAATCCCCACGGATTGAGGATACGCAGTATTTT. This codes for CASSLAQSPRIEDTQYF.

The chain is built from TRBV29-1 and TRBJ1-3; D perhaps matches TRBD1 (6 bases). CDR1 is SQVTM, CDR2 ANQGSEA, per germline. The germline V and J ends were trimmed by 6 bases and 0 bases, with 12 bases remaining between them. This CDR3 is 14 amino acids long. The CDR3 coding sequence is TGCAGCGTCCTGCAGGGGACCTCTGGAAACACCATATATTTT. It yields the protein CSVLQGTSGNTIYF.

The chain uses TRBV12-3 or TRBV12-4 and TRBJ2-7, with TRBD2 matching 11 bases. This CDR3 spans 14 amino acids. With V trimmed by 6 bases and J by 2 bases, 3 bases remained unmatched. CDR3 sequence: CASRGTSGTYEQYF. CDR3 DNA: TGTGCCAGCAGGGGGACTAGCGGTACCTACGAGCAGTACTTC.

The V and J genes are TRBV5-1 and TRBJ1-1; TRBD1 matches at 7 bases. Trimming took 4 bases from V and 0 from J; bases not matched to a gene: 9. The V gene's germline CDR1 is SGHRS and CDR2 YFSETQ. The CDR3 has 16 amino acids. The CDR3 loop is CASSPRQGSMNTEAFF. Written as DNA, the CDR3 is TGCGCCAGCAGCCCTCGACAGGGAAGCATGAACACTGAAGCTTTCTTT.